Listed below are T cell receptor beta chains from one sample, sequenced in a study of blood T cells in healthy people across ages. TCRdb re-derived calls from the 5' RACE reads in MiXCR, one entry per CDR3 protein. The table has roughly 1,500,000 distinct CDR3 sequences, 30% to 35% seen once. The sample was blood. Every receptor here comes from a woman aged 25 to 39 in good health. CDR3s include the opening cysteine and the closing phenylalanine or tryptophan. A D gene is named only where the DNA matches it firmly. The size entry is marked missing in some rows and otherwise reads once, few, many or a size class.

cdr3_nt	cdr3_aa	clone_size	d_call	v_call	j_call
TGTGCCAGCAGCTTCGGGACAGGGGGATGGGAGCTGTTTTTT	CASSFGTGGWELFF	.	TRBD1	TRBV5-6	TRBJ2-2
TGTGCCAGCAGCCTTCTTTCTAGCAACAATGAGCAGTTCTTC	CASSLLSSNNEQFF	.	.	TRBV28	TRBJ2-1
TGTGCCAGCAGCCCAGTAGGCGGCACGAATTCACCCCTCCACTTT	CASSPVGGTNSPLHF	.	.	TRBV7-2	TRBJ1-6
TGTGCCAGCTCGGCACTTGAGCTTCGCACCGGGGAGCTGTTTTTT	CASSALELRTGELFF	few	.	TRBV18	TRBJ2-2
TGCGCCAGCACCCCCTCGGGACAACAAGAGACCCAGTACTTC	CASTPSGQQETQYF	.	.	TRBV4-1	TRBJ2-5
TGTGCCTGGAGTGAATTAACAGATACGCAGTATTTT	CAWSELTDTQYF	few	.	TRBV30	TRBJ2-3
TGCAGTGCTAATGGGGGGGGGGCCAACTCCTACAATGAGCAGTTCTTC	CSANGGGANSYNEQFF	few	.	TRBV20-1	TRBJ2-1
TGTGCCAGCAGCCGAGATGGGACAGGGTTCAATGAGCAGTTCTTC	CASSRDGTGFNEQFF	.	TRBD1	TRBV3-1	TRBJ2-1
TGCGCCAGCAGCCCCTCGGTAGGGTTCGGCGAGCAGTACTTC	CASSPSVGFGEQYF	many	.	TRBV4-1	TRBJ2-7
TGTGCCGGCAGTGTGATCCGGGACAGGTACTACGAGCAGTACTTC	CAGSVIRDRYYEQYF	.	TRBD1	TRBV27	TRBJ2-7
TGCAGTGCTAGAGATACCCTGTCAGGAACTGTCCTCTACGAGCAGTACTTC	CSARDTLSGTVLYEQYF	.	.	TRBV20-1	TRBJ2-7
TGCGCCAGCAGCTTGGACGCAACCTACGGGCAGTACTTC	CASSLDATYGQYF	.	.	TRBV5-1	TRBJ2-7
TGTGCCAGCAGCTTTTCGACAGGGCTGAACACTGAAGCTTTCTTT	CASSFSTGLNTEAFF	.	TRBD1	TRBV7-8	TRBJ1-1
TGCAGCGTCTTACTAGCGGAGCCGATCGGGGAGCTGTTTTTT	CSVLLAEPIGELFF	few	TRBD2	TRBV29-1	TRBJ2-2
TGCGCCAGCAGCCGCCTCATCCTGGGGACAGGGGCTAGGGAGACCCAGTACTTC	CASSRLILGTGARETQYF	few	TRBD1	TRBV4-1	TRBJ2-5
TGTGCCAGCAGCGATCACCCCGGCCTGGGCACTGAAGCTTTCTTT	CASSDHPGLGTEAFF	.	.	TRBV9	TRBJ1-1
TGTGCCATCAGTCCATTAGCGGGAGAGCTGACAGATACGCAGTATTTT	CAISPLAGELTDTQYF	few	TRBD2	TRBV10-3	TRBJ2-3
TGCAGTGCTAGAGTTAGGACCAGTCAGGAGACCCAGTACTTC	CSARVRTSQETQYF	few	.	TRBV20-1	TRBJ2-5
TGTGCCAGCAGCCCCAGGACTAGCCGAAGCTATGAGCAGTTCTTC	CASSPRTSRSYEQFF	few	TRBD2	TRBV4-2	TRBJ2-1
TGCAGTGCGCAAGGGGAGGGGTCGAACTATGGCTACACCTTC	CSAQGEGSNYGYTF	.	.	TRBV20-1	TRBJ1-2
TGTGCCAGCAGCCGAACACCCTTAGCGGGGGGGGCTCTCTCCTACAATGAGCAGTTCTTC	CASSRTPLAGGALSYNEQFF	.	TRBD2	TRBV7-2	TRBJ2-1
TGCAGTGCTATCTTACAGGAACCTTATGGCTACACCTTC	CSAILQEPYGYTF	few	.	TRBV20-1	TRBJ1-2
TGCAGCGTTGGCAGGGGCCCAGAATCTGAAGCTTTCTTT	CSVGRGPESEAFF	.	.	TRBV29-1	TRBJ1-1
TGCGCCAGCAGCCCCCTGGGGCGCAGGAATGAGCAGTTCTTC	CASSPLGRRNEQFF	.	.	TRBV4-1	TRBJ2-1
TGTGCCAGCAGCCAAGGGGATCTAGCGGCAGATACGCAGTATTTT	CASSQGDLAADTQYF	many	TRBD2	TRBV4-2	TRBJ2-3
TGTGCCAGCAGCTCATGGGACCCTAATGGAAAACTGTTTTTT	CASSSWDPNGKLFF	.	.	TRBV7-9	TRBJ1-4
TGCGCCAGCAGCTTGGTTGTGAATAGCGGGGGATACGAGCAGTACTTC	CASSLVVNSGGYEQYF	.	TRBD2	TRBV5-1	TRBJ2-7
TGTGCCAGCAGCGGGACAGGGCCTCCCTACGAGCAGTACTTC	CASSGTGPPYEQYF	few	TRBD1	TRBV9	TRBJ2-7
TGTGCCATCAGTGACCAGGATGGAAGAGGAGATGGCTACACCTTC	CAISDQDGRGDGYTF	few	.	TRBV10-3	TRBJ1-2
TGTGCCAGCAGCCACTCCCCGGACAGGGGGCCCCACGAGCAGTACTTC	CASSHSPDRGPHEQYF	.	TRBD1	TRBV6-5	TRBJ2-7
TGCGCCAGCAGCTTGGCGTCTAGCGGGGGGGCCGGTACAGATACGCAGTATTTT	CASSLASSGGAGTDTQYF	.	TRBD2	TRBV5-1	TRBJ2-3
TGTGCCAGCAGCCAAGAACCACTTACCCGAGGTAATGAGCAGTTCTTC	CASSQEPLTRGNEQFF	.	.	TRBV3-1	TRBJ2-1
TGCAGTGCTGCTAACCAGCAGGGTGTTTACAATGAGCAGTTCTTC	CSAANQQGVYNEQFF	.	.	TRBV20-1	TRBJ2-1
TGTGCCAGCAGTTCCGCGGGACTCCTAGACTATGGCTACACCTTC	CASSSAGLLDYGYTF	.	.	TRBV28	TRBJ1-2
TGCGCCAGCAGCCTACCAGGGGCCTATGAGCAGTTCTTC	CASSLPGAYEQFF	.	.	TRBV4-1	TRBJ2-1
TGTGCCAGCAGTTACTCGCGGGAGCGAGGCGGGGAGCTGTTTTTT	CASSYSRERGGELFF	few	TRBD2	TRBV6-6	TRBJ2-2
TGTGCCAGCAGTGAAAATGTCCAAAAAAACACAGATACGCAGTATTTT	CASSENVQKNTDTQYF	.	.	TRBV6-1	TRBJ2-3
TGCAGTGCTAGACCTCAGGACGGGAACTCCTACGAGCAGTACTTC	CSARPQDGNSYEQYF	few	.	TRBV20-1	TRBJ2-7
TGCGCCAGCAGCTTTCGGAGCTCTGCCTACGAGCAGTACTTC	CASSFRSSAYEQYF	.	.	TRBV5-1	TRBJ2-7